This T cell receptor beta chain comes out of a study of T cell responses to AZD1222 COVID-19 vaccine. Germline V gives CDR1 SGHRS, CDR2 YFSETQ. The CDR3 contains 15 residues. After removal of 4 bases from V and 2 bases from J, the junction contained 5 bases not matched to a gene. Assay: immunoSEQ multiplex PCR; the TCRdb copy retains only in-frame clones and omits some. The repertoire holds about 100,000 clones, with around 91% as singletons. The sample in question was peripheral blood, obtained on day 0 of AZD1222 vaccination. V and J are TRBV5-1 and TRBJ1-1; 10 bases are shared with TRBD1. The receptor comes from an adult in good health. In DNA form, the CDR3 reads TGCGCCAGCAGCAACGGGGACAGGGGAAACACTGAAGCTTTCTTT. Encoded protein: CASSNGDRGNTEAFF.